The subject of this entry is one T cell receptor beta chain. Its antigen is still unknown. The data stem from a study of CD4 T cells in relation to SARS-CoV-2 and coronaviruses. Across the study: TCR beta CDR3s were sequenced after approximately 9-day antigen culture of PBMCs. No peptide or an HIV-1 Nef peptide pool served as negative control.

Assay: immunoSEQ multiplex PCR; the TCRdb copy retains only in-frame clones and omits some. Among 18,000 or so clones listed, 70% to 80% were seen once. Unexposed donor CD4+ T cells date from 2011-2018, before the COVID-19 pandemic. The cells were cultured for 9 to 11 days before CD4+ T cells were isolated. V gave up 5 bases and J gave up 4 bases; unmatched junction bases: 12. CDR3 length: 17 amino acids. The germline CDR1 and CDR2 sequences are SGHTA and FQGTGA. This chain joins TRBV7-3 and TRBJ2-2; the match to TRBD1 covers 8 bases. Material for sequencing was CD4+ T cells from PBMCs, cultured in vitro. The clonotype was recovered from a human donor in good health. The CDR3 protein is CASSLTKDRAPTGELFF. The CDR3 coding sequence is TGTGCCAGCAGCCTCACGAAGGACAGGGCCCCCACCGGGGAGCTGTTTTTT.